This passage covers 21 T cell receptor beta chains from one sample sequenced in a study of Ad26.COV2.S vaccination and SARS-CoV-2 variants (dated by TCRdb to the early 2020s). Interpreted using the paper, the treatment or condition label stands for: around 19 received Ad26.COV2.S at low or high dose, single or two shots; five or six received placebo; per-sample allocation not given. Repertoires of vaccine and placebo recipients were sequenced from samples collected on day 63 after the first injection. Library construction relied on the immunoSEQ multiplex PCR assay. TCRdb mirrors the immuneACCESS table, restricted to in-frame sequences. Some clones are absent from its copies; in checked studies, under half trace to an unresolved V gene, and the reason for the others is unknown. The sample has about 440,000 clones on record, approximately 88% of them singletons. The biggest ten clones account for 13% of the sample.

Sequenced material: peripheral blood, taken in a trial of Ad26.COV2.S vaccine versus placebo. The origin of the receptors is a person aged 18-65 years who received the Ad26.COV2.S COVID-19 vaccine or a placebo.

The chain links TRBV7-8 to TRBJ1-3, with TRBD1 as a possible D gene (5 bases). Germline CDR1 and CDR2: SGHVS and FQNEAQ. V was trimmed by 5 bases and J by 2 bases, leaving 16 bases between them. CDR3 length: 16 residues. Here the CDR3 reads CASSALSRVTGNTIYF. DNA of the CDR3: TGTGCCAGCAGCGCTTTATCCAGGGTAACTGGAAACACCATATATTTT.

This clone showed up just once. This chain uses TRBV4-2 with TRBJ1-3; D is ambiguous. Germline V CDR1 and CDR2: LGHNA, YNFKEQ. This CDR3 is built from 14 residues. Trimming shortened V by 4 bases and J by 4 bases, and 11 bases separated the two germline ends. The chain's CDR3 is CASSLALGGNTIYF. Here the CDR3 DNA reads TGTGCCAGCAGCCTCGCCCTTGGAGGAAACACCATATATTTT.

The chain combines TRBV27 with TRBJ2-2, with D possibly being TRBD2 (5 bases). Trimming removed 0 bases at V and 8 bases at J, with 16 bases between. Per the germline V gene, CDR1 is MNHEY and CDR2 is SMNVEV (reference sequence). The CDR3 is 16 amino acids. DNA of the CDR3: TGTGCCAGCAGTTTATCAGGACTCCAGAATCAAGGGGAGCTGTTTTTT. Amino acids: CASSLSGLQNQGELFF.

The V call is TRBV30, the J call TRBJ2-3, with TRBD2 matching 9 bases. Germline assignment: CDR1 GTSNPN and CDR2 SVGIG (reference sequence). There are 11 residues in the CDR3. The V gene end was trimmed by 5 bases and the J gene end by 13 bases; junction bases not matched to a gene: 7. DNA of the CDR3: TGTGCCTGGGAGAGTGGGACTAGCAAGTATTTT. Translation: CAWESGTSKYF.

This clone was found once. CDR3 in DNA: TGTGCCAGTAGTATTTCAGGTTCGGGAGAGGGCTACACCTTC. As protein: CASSISGSGEGYTF. The chain has TRBV19 and TRBJ1-2; no firm D call. The V gene's germline CDR1 is LNHDA and CDR2 SQIVND (reference sequence). Trimming removed 3 bases at V and 8 bases at J, with 16 bases between. The length of the CDR3 is 14 residues.

The chain is built from TRBV24-1 and TRBJ2-2; no definite D call. CDR1 and CDR2 from the germline V gene are KGHDR and SFDVKD. V dropped 0 bases and J dropped 10 bases, with 8 bases sitting between them. The CDR3 runs to 13 residues. The CDR3 sequence: CATSDLLAQELFF. The CDR3 bases are TGTGCCACCAGTGATTTGCTGGCTCAGGAGCTGTTTTTT.

This chain joins TRBV5-1 and TRBJ1-1; D is possibly TRBD1 (5 bases). Trimming removed 2 bases from V and 3 bases from J, with 14 bases in between. The CDR3 extends over 15 amino acids. Germline assignment: CDR1 SGHRS and CDR2 YFSETQ. The CDR3 reads CASSFGYSRDTEAFF. The CDR3 region has the DNA TGCGCCAGCAGCTTCGGTTACTCCAGGGACACTGAAGCTTTCTTT.

The genes are TRBV19 and TRBJ2-1, with a possible D match to TRBD2 (5 bases). Germline lookup yields CDR1 LNHDA and CDR2 SQIVND (reference sequence). The CDR3 is 16 amino acids. V lost 8 bases and J lost 4, with 21 bases in between. The CDR3 region has the DNA TGTGCCAGTGGGTTCCCGTGGACGGGATTATACAATGAGCAGTTCTTC. Translation gives CASGFPWTGLYNEQFF.

This chain joins TRBV7-8 and TRBJ2-1; D is ambiguous. The germline CDR1 and CDR2 sequences are SGHVS and FQNEAQ. Deletions cut 2 bases from V and 12 bases from J, with 20 bases between. The CDR3 is 15 amino acids. CDR3 sequence (DNA): TGTGCCAGCAGCTTACGGGTTACGATAACGTTGGGGCAGTTCTTC. It yields the protein CASSLRVTITLGQFF.

Here the CDR3 DNA reads TGTGCCAGCAGCTCCCCTTGGGGCCTGCAAGAGACCCAGTACTTC. Translating it yields CASSSPWGLQETQYF. The chain joins TRBV7-9 to TRBJ2-5; perhaps TRBD1 as D (5 bases). The CDR3 sequence is 15 residues long. The V gene's germline CDR1 is SEHNR and CDR2 FQNEAQ (reference sequence). Trimming left V 4 bases short and J 2 bases short, with 14 bases between.

The gene calls are TRBV7-3 and TRBJ2-2; 7 nucleotides line up with TRBD2. Germline CDR1 reads SGHTA; CDR2 reads FQGTGA. CDR3 length: 13 residues. The V and J ends lost 4 bases and 6 bases, in that order; junction bases with no gene match: 2. In DNA, the CDR3 is TGTGCCAGCAGCTCGACTAGCCCCGGGGAGCTGTTTTTT. This encodes CASSSTSPGELFF.

This clone came up many times. The V gene is TRBV28, the J gene TRBJ1-2, with D possibly being TRBD1 (5 bases). The CDR3 contains 13 residues. V lost 6 bases to trimming and J lost 10 bases, with 18 bases between them. CDR1 is MDHEN and CDR2 is SYDVKM in the germline V gene. CDR3 nucleotides: TGTGCCAGCAGCGCCGGGACTGCACTCTCCTACACCTTC. Translated: CASSAGTALSYTF.

V and J are TRBV7-9 and TRBJ2-7; 7 bases line up with TRBD2. This CDR3 has 18 amino acids. CDR1 SEHNR and CDR2 FQNEAQ come from the germline V gene (reference sequence). The junction had 20 bases not matched to a gene; V was cut back by 5 bases and J by 4 bases. The CDR3 loop is CASSGLGLTGPWEYEQYF. The CDR3 bases are TGTGCCAGCAGCGGATTGGGACTAACCGGTCCCTGGGAATACGAGCAGTACTTC. Filled out from reference TRBV7-9 and TRBJ2-7, the complete variable domain reads DTGVSQNPRHKITKRGQNVTFRCDPISEHNRLYWYRQTLGQGPEFLTYFQNEAQLEKSRLLSDRFSAERPKGSFSTLEIQRTEQGDSAMYLCASSGLGLTGPWEYEQYFGPGTRLTVT.

This chain connects TRBV27 to TRBJ2-7; unclear D gene. V gave up 6 bases and J gave up 5 bases, with 8 bases separating them. This CDR3 comprises 11 residues. Germline CDR1 MNHEY, CDR2 SMNVEV (reference sequence). The CDR3 loop is CASSSFNEQYF. The CDR3 DNA is TGTGCCAGCAGCTCCTTCAACGAGCAGTACTTC.

V usage is TRBV2 and J usage is TRBJ1-4; TRBD1 agrees at 7 bases. The CDR3 spans 15 residues. Trimming removed 6 bases from V and 3 bases from J; junction bases left unmatched: 7. Germline lookup yields CDR1 SNHLY and CDR2 FYNNEI. In DNA form, the CDR3 reads TGTGCCAGCAGAGACAGGGATGGGGCTAATGAAAAACTGTTTTTT. Its protein is CASRDRDGANEKLFF.

This clone was seen a single time. The V gene is TRBV18, the J gene TRBJ1-2; no definite D call. This CDR3 is 15 amino acids long. Germline CDR1 KGHSH, CDR2 LQKENI. V lost 1 base, J lost 2 bases, and 11 bases lay in between. The CDR3 DNA sequence: TGTGCCAGCTCACCACGCCCCCGGGAAAACTATGGCTACACCTTC. It is translated as CASSPRPRENYGYTF.

This chain uses TRBV12-3 or TRBV12-4 with TRBJ2-1, with D uncertain. The CDR3 loop spans 11 amino acids. With 6 bases removed from V and 6 bases from J, the gap between germline ends came to 6 bases. The CDR3: CASRERNEQFF. CDR3 coding DNA: TGTGCCAGCAGGGAACGCAATGAGCAGTTCTTC.

This rearrangement joins TRBV5-1 to TRBJ2-3; TRBD1 might be the D (5 bases). The CDR3 totals 17 residues. Trimming pared 2 bases from V and 0 bases from J, leaving 16 bases between. Germline CDR1 and CDR2: SGHRS and YFSETQ. CDR3 loop: CASSLPPYRGSTDTQYF. Written as DNA, the CDR3 is TGCGCCAGCAGCTTACCCCCCTATAGGGGTAGCACAGATACGCAGTATTTT.

The chain recombines TRBV9 with TRBJ2-1, with a weak D call TRBD1 (6 bases). V lost 2 bases, J lost 2 bases, and 8 bases lay in between. This CDR3 comprises 14 residues. The germline V gene encodes CDR1 SGDLS and CDR2 YYNGEE. CDR3 region: CASSVGTTYNEQFF. CDR3 sequence (DNA): TGTGCCAGCAGCGTGGGGACAACCTACAATGAGCAGTTCTTC.

The V gene is TRBV7-3, the J gene TRBJ2-1; 8 nucleotides line up with TRBD1. V was pared by 2 bases and J by 6 bases, with 6 bases of the junction left unmatched. This CDR3 has 15 residues. Germline-derived CDR1 and CDR2 are SGHTA and FQGTGA. CDR3 residues: CASSLGGGTGNEQFF. In DNA form, the CDR3 reads TGTGCCAGCAGCTTAGGGGGCGGGACAGGCAATGAGCAGTTCTTC.

The rearrangement links TRBV18 to TRBJ1-2; 8 positions match TRBD1. The germline gives CDR1 KGHSH, CDR2 LQKENI. The CDR3 is 14 residues long. V shed 6 bases and J 7 bases; nucleotides not matched to a gene: 10. Written as DNA, the CDR3 is TGTGCCAGCTCCCCCGTGACAGGGGAGGGTGGCTACACCTTC. It yields the protein CASSPVTGEGGYTF.